The present T cell receptor beta chain was sequenced within a study of shared clonotypes between healthy human individuals. The V gene's germline CDR1 is LNHDA and CDR2 SQIVND (reference sequence). This CDR3 comprises 13 residues. V lost 5 bases to trimming and J lost 2 bases, with 9 bases between them. At a deep level, the assay was run. The repertoire was sequenced with immunoSEQ multiplex PCR; TCRdb's copy has only in-frame clones and lacks some. The sample lists hundreds of thousands of clones; 95% to 97% were seen once. Naive CD8 isolation took CD45RO-negative cells positively selected for CCR7 and excluded terminally differentiated effector memory CD45RA+ cells.

The chain employs TRBV19 and TRBJ1-2, with D perhaps matching TRBD1 (5 bases). What was sequenced was naive CD8+ T cells sorted from blood. This sequence was found in a woman in her thirties in good health. The CDR3 nucleotides are TGTGCCAGTAGTCACGGGACGAACTATGGCTACACCTTC. Its translation is CASSHGTNYGYTF.